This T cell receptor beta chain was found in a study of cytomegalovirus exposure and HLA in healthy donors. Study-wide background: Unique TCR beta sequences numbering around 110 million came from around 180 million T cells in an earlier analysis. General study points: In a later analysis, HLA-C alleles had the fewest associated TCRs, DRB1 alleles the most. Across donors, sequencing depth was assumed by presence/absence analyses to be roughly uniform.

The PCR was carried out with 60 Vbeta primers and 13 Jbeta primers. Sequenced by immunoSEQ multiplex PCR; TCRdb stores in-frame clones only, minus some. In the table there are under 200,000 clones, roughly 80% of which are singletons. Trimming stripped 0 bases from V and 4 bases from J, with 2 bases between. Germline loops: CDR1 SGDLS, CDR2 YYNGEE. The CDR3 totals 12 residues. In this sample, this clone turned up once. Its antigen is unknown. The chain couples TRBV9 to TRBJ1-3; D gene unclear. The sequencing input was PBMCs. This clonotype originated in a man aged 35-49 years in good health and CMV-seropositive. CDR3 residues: CASSVAGNTIYF. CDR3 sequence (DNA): TGTGCCAGCAGCGTAGCAGGAAACACCATATATTTT.